Listed below are T cell receptor beta chains from one sample, sequenced in a study of blood T cell repertoires in COVID-19. Libraries were prepared by immunoSEQ multiplex PCR; TCRdb keeps only in-frame clonotypes and omits some of them. The table includes roughly 120,000 clones, under 80% detected once. Source material: peripheral blood. The receptors shown here come from a man aged 65-85 years with acute or convalescent COVID-19. The CDR3 runs from the conserved cysteine through the conserved F or W.

j_call v_call cdr3_aa
TRBJ1-2 TRBV11-2 CASSRTGGQVYGYTF
TRBJ1-2 TRBV5-1 CASSEEGSFGYGYTF
TRBJ1-1 TRBV5-1 CASSREGITEAFF
TRBJ2-7 TRBV7-9 CASYGTGQPYEQYF
TRBJ1-3 TRBV7-3 CASSLPDRVGSGNTIYF
TRBJ2-3 TRBV7-9 CASSRPGTSSTQYF
TRBJ1-1 TRBV7-9 CASSPTGHTEAFF
TRBJ2-7 TRBV5-1 CASSLGGTASYEQYF
TRBJ1-1 TRBV4-1 CASSQVMSNTEAFF
TRBJ1-5 TRBV4-2 CASSQDTGSERPQHF
TRBJ2-7 TRBV7-6 CASSLGGQFYEQYF
TRBJ1-2 TRBV7-3 CASHGPTGEGYTF
TRBJ1-6 TRBV27 CASSLIYSHSYNSPLHF
TRBJ2-7 TRBV6-6 CASSYRADLPYEQYF
TRBJ1-2 TRBV14 CASSVPGGWGYTF
TRBJ1-6 TRBV4-3 CASSQVSGQVEGYNSPLHF
TRBJ1-1 TRBV7-2 CASSQKGTVNTEAFF
TRBJ1-1 TRBV5-4 CASNFGIPGGTEAFF
TRBJ2-3 TRBV4-3 CASSQEWTGTDTQYF
TRBJ2-7 TRBV5-1 CATRTGKGYEQYF
TRBJ2-3 TRBV30 CAWKRQAGSTDTQYF
TRBJ2-2 TRBV6-6 CASRGQWDTGELFF
TRBJ1-6 TRBV11-2 CASSLDPQGLNSPLHF
TRBJ2-5 TRBV7-2 CASSFGGDATTQYF
TRBJ2-1 TRBV11-2 CASTKWGTSGVYEQFF
TRBJ1-6 TRBV5-4 CASSLGGNSPLHF
TRBJ1-5 TRBV5-6 CASSERPHNQPQHF
TRBJ2-5 TRBV5-1 CASSSGQGAETQYF
TRBJ1-2 TRBV18 CASSPGQGESYGYTF
TRBJ1-1 TRBV18 CASSQGRDTEAFF